The 23 T cell receptor beta chains below were found in one sample sequenced in a study of blood T cell repertoires in COVID-19. Measured with immunoSEQ multiplex PCR; TCRdb has only the in-frame clones, and not every one. The sample holds around 140,000 clones, 78% seen once. Sequencing was carried out using PBMCs or T cells enriched from blood (not recorded which). The receptors originated from a woman aged 50 to 60 who had recovered from COVID-19.

This clone has just a few counts. The gene calls are TRBV10-3 and TRBJ1-2, with TRBD1 as a possible D gene (6 bases). The V end lost 2 bases, the J end lost 2 bases, and 15 bases lay between the germline ends. This CDR3 comprises 16 residues. Germline CDR1 reads ENHRY; CDR2 reads SYGVKD. CDR3 bases: TGTGCCATCAGTGAGGCAGGGAGGGGGAGGAACTATGGCTACACCTTC. Residues: CAISEAGRGRNYGYTF.

This rearrangement joins TRBV19 to TRBJ1-5, with TRBD1 matching over 8 bases. This CDR3 spans 16 amino acids. V lost 5 bases, J lost 1 base, and 7 bases stayed unmatched. The germline gives CDR1 LNHDA, CDR2 SQIVND (reference sequence). The CDR3: CASSPRQGLSNQPQHF. DNA for the CDR3: TGTGCCAGTAGTCCCCGACAGGGGCTAAGCAATCAGCCCCAGCATTTT. Full variable domain (outside the CDR3, taken from reference TRBV19 and TRBJ1-5): DGGITQSPKYLFRKEGQNVTLSCEQNLNHDAMYWYRQDPGQGLRLIYYSQIVNDFQKGDIAEGYSVSREKKESFPLTVTSAQKNPTAFYLCASSPRQGLSNQPQHFGDGTRLSIL.

This clone was detected a few times. This sequence joins TRBV24-1 and TRBJ2-1; 10 bases map to TRBD1. V shed 1 base and J 4 bases; nucleotides not matched to a gene: 15. The CDR3 sequence is 20 residues long. The V gene's germline CDR1 is KGHDR and CDR2 SFDVKD. As DNA, the CDR3 is TGTGCCACCAGTGATTTCACCGGGACAGGGGTGGACGGGGCTTACAATGAGCAGTTCTTC. The encoded protein is CATSDFTGTGVDGAYNEQFF.

This chain uses TRBV15 with TRBJ1-6, with D tentatively TRBD1 (5 bases). The germline V and J ends were trimmed by 0 bases and 6 bases, with 15 bases remaining between them. The germline CDR1 and CDR2 sequences are LNHNV and YYDKDF (reference sequence). The CDR3 has 17 amino acids. CDR3 loop: CATSRDPGFGGNSPLHF. CDR3 bases: TGTGCCACCAGCAGAGATCCGGGTTTCGGGGGTAATTCACCCCTCCACTTT.

The chain joins TRBV2 to TRBJ2-7; 10 positions match TRBD1. The junction had 8 bases not matched to a gene; V was cut back by 7 bases and J by 5 bases. The CDR3 loop spans 14 amino acids. Germline V gives CDR1 SNHLY, CDR2 FYNNEI. Written as DNA, the CDR3 is TGTGCCAGCAACCGGGACAGGGGTTATCACGAGCAGTACTTC. Translation gives CASNRDRGYHEQYF.

In the case of this clone: The junction departs from the called germline gene at one end, perhaps through a read error. This sequence joins TRBV27 and TRBJ1-4; D is uncertain. Germline V CDR1 and CDR2: MNHEY, SMNVEV (reference sequence). The CDR3 contains 13 residues. The CDR3 sequence: CASSLSSHEKLFF. The CDR3 nucleotides are TGTGCCAGCAGTTTATCCTCACATGAAAAGCTGTTTTTT. Full variable domain (rest looked up from reference TRBV27 and TRBJ1-4): EAQVTQNPRYLITVTGKKLTVTCSQNMNHEYMSWYRQDPGLGLRQIYYSMNVEVTDKGDVPEGYKVSRKEKRNFPLILESPSPNQTSLYFCASSLSSHEKLFFGSGTQLSVL.

The genes are TRBV19 and TRBJ1-1; TRBD1 matches 8 bases. The CDR3 runs 14 residues. The ends lost 3 bases at V and 1 base at J; junction bases unmatched: 1. Germline V lookup: CDR1 LNHDA, CDR2 SQIVND (reference sequence). CDR3 coding DNA: TGTGCCAGTAGTATCGGGACAGGGAACACTGAAGCTTTCTTT. This codes for CASSIGTGNTEAFF. Complete variable domain (other parts from reference TRBV19 and TRBJ1-1): DGGITQSPKYLFRKEGQNVTLSCEQNLNHDAMYWYRQDPGQGLRLIYYSQIVNDFQKGDIAEGYSVSREKKESFPLTVTSAQKNPTAFYLCASSIGTGNTEAFFGQGTRLTVV.

CDR3 nucleotides: TGTGCCAGCAGAATCGGACAGGGAGGCTACGAGCAGTACGTC. Protein: CASRIGQGGYEQYV. This rearrangement joins TRBV6-5 to TRBJ2-7; TRBD1 matches 8 bases. CDR3 length: 14 residues. V dropped 6 bases and J dropped 3; count of bases not matched to a gene: 7. CDR1 and CDR2 from the germline V gene are MNHEY and SVGAGI.

The chain joins TRBV5-4 to TRBJ1-1; weak D call: TRBD1 (5 bases). The germline gives CDR1 SGHNT, CDR2 YYREEE (reference sequence). The length of the CDR3 is 15 residues. Trimming pared 4 bases from V and 3 bases from J, leaving 16 bases between. The CDR3 DNA reads as TGTGCCAGCAGCACCCCCAGGGTCGGCTACACTGAAGCTTTCTTT. It yields the protein CASSTPRVGYTEAFF.

The chain uses TRBV25-1 and TRBJ1-3, with 7 bases lining up with TRBD1. CDR1 is MGHDK and CDR2 is SYGVNS in the germline V gene. This CDR3 is 14 amino acids long. J was trimmed by 4 bases and V by 6 bases; bases with no gene match: 6. The CDR3 protein is CASSLTGYGNTIYF. CDR3 DNA sequence: TGTGCCAGCAGCTTGACAGGGTACGGAAACACCATATATTTT.

The genes are TRBV19 and TRBJ2-3; D might be TRBD2 (6 bases). This CDR3 has 15 residues. Germline CDR1 is LNHDA and CDR2 is SQIVND (reference sequence). Trimming stripped 4 bases from V and 3 bases from J, with 14 bases between. The CDR3: CASSTQLARTDTQYF. CDR3 bases: TGTGCCAGTAGTACGCAACTAGCACGGACAGATACGCAGTATTTT.

About this clone itself: The junction departs from the called germline gene at one end, perhaps through a read error. This chain's CDR3 is CASSSTTNEKLFF. The DNA of the CDR3 is TGTGCCAGTAGTAGCACGACTAATGAAAAATTGTTTTTT. V and J are TRBV19 and TRBJ1-4, with D hard to call. The CDR3 totals 13 residues. The V gene's germline CDR1 is LNHDA and CDR2 SQIVND (reference sequence).

The V call is TRBV12-3 or TRBV12-4, the J call TRBJ1-1; no definite D call. Trimming removed 7 bases at V and 3 bases at J, with 12 bases between. The CDR3 is made up of 13 amino acids. CDR3 region: CASTDRGDTEAFF. The CDR3 coding sequence is TGTGCCAGCACCGACCGGGGAGACACTGAAGCTTTCTTT.

As to this clone: The sample holds other DNA sequences that translate to the same CDR3. The rearrangement uses TRBV28 and TRBJ1-3; D is unresolved. Trimming shortened V by 2 bases and J by 4 bases, and 3 bases separated the two germline ends. CDR3 length: 12 amino acids. CDR1 and CDR2 (germline): MDHEN, SYDVKM. The CDR3 region has the DNA TGTGCCAGCAGTTTACGGGGAAACACCATATATTTT. The encoded protein is CASSLRGNTIYF.

The chain has TRBV2 and TRBJ1-2, with 9 nucleotides matching TRBD1. Germline CDR1 reads SNHLY; CDR2 reads FYNNEI. The junction had 10 bases not matched to a gene; V was cut back by 1 base and J by 7 bases. This CDR3 region has 16 residues. Here the CDR3 DNA reads TGTGCCAGCAGTGAAGGCCGGTCGGGACAGGGTGGTGGCTACACCTTC. As protein: CASSEGRSGQGGGYTF. Looking up the rest from reference TRBV2 and TRBJ1-2 gives the full variable domain: EPEVTQTPSHQVTQMGQEVILRCVPISNHLYFYWYRQILGQKVEFLVSFYNNEISEKSEIFDDQFSVERPDGSNFTLKIRSTKLEDSAMYFCASSEGRSGQGGGYTFGSGTRLTVV.

CDR3 region: CASSPLAGGPRELFF. The CDR3 bases are TGTGCCAGCAGCCCTCTGGCGGGGGGGCCGCGGGAGCTGTTTTTT. J is TRBJ2-2 and V is TRBV12-1; no DNA check was done on the table's D call, TRBD2. TRBV12-1 is shown as a pseudogene. The CDR3 length is 15 residues.

This clone turned up a few times. The chain employs TRBV14 and TRBJ1-6, with 10 bases identical to TRBD1. V shed 5 bases, J shed 10 bases, and the junction held 5 bases outside the gene matches. CDR3 length: 14 amino acids. The germline V gene has CDR1 SGHDN and CDR2 FVKESK. The CDR3, as DNA: TGTGCCAGCAGCATCGGGACAGGGGTCTCACCCCTCCACTTT. This gives the protein CASSIGTGVSPLHF.

Here the CDR3 DNA reads TGTGCCAGCAGTGTATCAAGAATTAGTGAAGAGACCCAGTACTTC. As protein: CASSVSRISEETQYF. The chain couples TRBV25-1 to TRBJ2-5; D call uncertain. Trimming removed 4 bases at V and 3 bases at J, with 15 bases between. The CDR3 consists of 15 residues. Germline assignment: CDR1 MGHDK and CDR2 SYGVNS. Supplemented by reference TRBV25-1 and TRBJ2-5, the full variable domain reads EADIYQTPRYLVIGTGKKITLECSQTMGHDKMYWYQQDPGMELHLIHYSYGVNSTEKGDLSSESTVSRIRTEHFPLTLESARPSHTSQYLCASSVSRISEETQYFGPGTRLLVL.

The chain combines TRBV2 with TRBJ1-1; 8 nucleotides match TRBD1. The germline CDR1 and CDR2 sequences are SNHLY and FYNNEI. The CDR3 length is 18 residues. Losses at the gene ends were 0 bases for V and 3 bases for J; bases not matched to a gene: 12. The CDR3 DNA is TGTGCCAGCAGTGAAGCGCTTTATTTTTCGACAGGGGACACTGAAGCTTTCTTT. Encoded protein: CASSEALYFSTGDTEAFF. Variable domain in full (rest from reference TRBV2 and TRBJ1-1): EPEVTQTPSHQVTQMGQEVILRCVPISNHLYFYWYRQILGQKVEFLVSFYNNEISEKSEIFDDQFSVERPDGSNFTLKIRSTKLEDSAMYFCASSEALYFSTGDTEAFFGQGTRLTVV.

The chain has TRBV18 and TRBJ1-4; the D is unclear. The CDR3 extends over 14 amino acids. Germline V gene sequence: CDR1 KGHSH, CDR2 LQKENI. Trimming removed 11 bases from V and 4 bases from J, with 17 bases in between. The CDR3 DNA reads as TGTGCCTCTGGCTCGGGAGGCAGTAATGAAAAACTGTTTTTT. Translating gives CASGSGGSNEKLFF.

This clone was detected only a few times. The chain employs TRBV4-2 and TRBJ1-1, with TRBD1 matching 7 bases. Germline trimming cut 3 bases from V and 1 base from J; bases unmatched to any gene: 8. Germline V gene lookup returns CDR1 LGHNA and CDR2 YNFKEQ. The CDR3 sequence is 16 residues long. CDR3 residues: CASSHHQTGTNTEAFF. The CDR3 coding sequence is TGTGCCAGCAGCCACCACCAGACAGGGACGAACACTGAAGCTTTCTTT.

The chain is built from TRBV19 and TRBJ1-2; D may be TRBD1 (5 bases). V was trimmed by 9 bases and J by 7 bases, leaving 18 bases between them. CDR3 length: 13 residues. Looked up from germline, CDR1 is LNHDA and CDR2 is SQIVND (reference sequence). CDR3 DNA: TGTGCCAGCAGGGACTCCCAGGCATCTGGCTACACCTTC. As protein: CASRDSQASGYTF.

The chain combines TRBV14 with TRBJ1-6; 11 nucleotides align to TRBD1. V shed 4 bases, J shed 11 bases, and the junction held 7 bases outside the gene matches. CDR3 length: 15 amino acids. Germline CDR1 is SGHDN and CDR2 is FVKESK. The CDR3: CASSRWTGGLAPLHF. In DNA, the CDR3 is TGTGCCAGCAGCCGATGGACAGGGGGCCTCGCACCCCTCCACTTT.